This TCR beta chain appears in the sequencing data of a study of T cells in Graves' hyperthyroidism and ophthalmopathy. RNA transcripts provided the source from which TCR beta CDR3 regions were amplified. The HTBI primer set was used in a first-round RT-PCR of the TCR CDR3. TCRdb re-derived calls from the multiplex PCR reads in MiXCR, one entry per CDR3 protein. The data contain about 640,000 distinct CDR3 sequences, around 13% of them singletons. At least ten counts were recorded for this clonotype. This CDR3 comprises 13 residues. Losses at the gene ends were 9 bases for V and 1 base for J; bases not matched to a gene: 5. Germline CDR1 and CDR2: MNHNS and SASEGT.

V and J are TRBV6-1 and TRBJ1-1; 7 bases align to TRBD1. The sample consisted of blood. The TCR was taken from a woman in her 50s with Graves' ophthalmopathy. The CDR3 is CARRQGPNTEAFF. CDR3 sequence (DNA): TGTGCCAGACGACAGGGCCCGAACACTGAAGCTTTCTTT.